Listed here is a single T cell receptor (beta chain). Which antigen it targets is not known. Per-base quality was not reported, and no clone a single base away is much larger than it. This specimen comes from a study of CD8+CD57+ T cells in acquired aplastic anemia (dated by TCRdb to 2017 to 2018). About the study as a whole: DNA extracted from sorted CD4+ and CD8+ cells had a mean of roughly 3.4 ug, with a range of 0.2 to 27.4 ug. Healthy donor samples averaged approximately 10 million reads for CD4+ and under 14 million for CD8+ cells. The full study reports these points: CD8+ Simpson's diversity did not differ significantly between patients and healthy controls (P=0.060). Although 25 to 30 CD8+ CDR3 sequences were shared by patients and controls, these sequences appeared highly expressed in patients and within the immunodominant clones of patients.

V is pared back by 6 bases and J by 8 bases, with 14 bases lying between the germline termini. The CDR3, from cysteine to phenylalanine, totals 14 residues. Only the CDR3 DNA stays, 42 bases, in frame from base 1. The germline V gene (reference sequence) gives CDR1 as SGHAT and CDR2 as FQDESV. The study deep-sequenced TCR repertoires of sorted CD4+ and CD8+ blood T cells from severe aplastic anemia patients and healthy subjects. Ficoll-Paque density gradient centrifugation was used to isolate peripheral blood mononuclear cells. Before DNA was extracted, CD4+ and CD8+ T cells were sorted using either FACS or magnetic beads. Genomic DNA served as template for TCR beta VDJ combination and CDR3 sequence profiling. An Illumina HiSeq 2000 was the platform used for TCR repertoire sequencing. The authors' analysis ran thus. TRBV/TRBJ rearrangement plots, CDR3 size and DJ length profiles, and Simpson's diversity index were used to assess repertoires. The most abundant DNA sequence in the deep sequencing data was defined as the immunodominant clone. CDR3 amino acid sequences were checked for sharing across subjects and were also compared against the VDJdb database and published repertoires. The public reads were reanalyzed by TCRdb: fastp trimming at Q25, MiXCR alignment, in-frame beta chains only. Every entry covers one CDR3 protein and lists the most common genes and DNA from its rows. The V and J calls follow TCRdb's processing rather than the paper's. Within this sample are roughly 420,000 distinct CDR3 sequences, with 55% to 75% of them counted one time only. Of the sample, 4% falls within the top ten clones.

The sequence came from a human donor in good health, serving as a control. Specimen: sorted CD4+, CD8+, or CD8+CD57+ T cells (not recorded which) from PBMCs. The V and J segments used are TRBV11-1 and TRBJ1-6; the D gene is perhaps TRBD1, from 5 matching bases. DNA sequence: TGTGCCAGCAGATTGGGGGGGGAGTATTCACCCCTCCACTTT. This yields the protein CASRLGGEYSPLHF. Extended through the reference TRBV11-1 and TRBJ1-6 proteins, this CDR3 yields the full variable domain: EAEVAQSPRYKITEKSQAVAFWCDPISGHATLYWYRQILGQGPELLVQFQDESVVDDSQLPKDRFSAERLKGVDSTLKIQPAELGDSAMYLCASRLGGEYSPLHFGNGTRLTVT.